This T cell receptor beta chain was found in a study of PD-1 blockade in classical Hodgkin lymphoma. In every patient, relapse followed autologous stem cell transplantation, while exposure to brentuximab vedotin differed. Progressive disease, partial response or complete response was each patient's best response. Turning to this clone: As yet, its antigen is unknown.

Germline CDR1 is MNHEY and CDR2 is SVGAGI. This CDR3 comprises 11 residues. V lost 6 bases and J 5 bases, leaving 7 bases between the germline ends. The protocol was immunoSEQ multiplex PCR, while the TCRdb copy is restricted to in-frame clones and leaves out a portion. Of over 3,500 clones listed, around 65% are singletons. Study results and limitations: In newly diagnosed patients, baseline TCR diversity was reportedly below that of healthy donors. Newly diagnosed patients and complete responders had comparable diversity at baseline. There remain no defined causes for the repertoire differences, which possibly reflect disease activity or prior therapy.

V and J are TRBV6-5 and TRBJ2-5; perhaps TRBD1 as D (5 bases). The sample was peripheral blood mononuclear cells (PBMCs), taken at baseline. The sequence was obtained from a human donor with classical Hodgkin lymphoma. The CDR3 DNA reads TGTGCCAGCAGGGCAGGGGAGACCCAGTACTTC. Amino acid sequence: CASRAGETQYF.